Each of the 9 T cell receptor beta chains below was sequenced from the same sample in a study of blood T cell repertoires in COVID-19. Sequencing was performed with immunoSEQ multiplex PCR; in TCRdb, only in-frame clones are kept and a portion is missing. Here the sample spans 240,000 or so clones, more than 75% being singletons. What was sequenced was peripheral blood. Receptor source: a man older than 75 with acute or convalescent COVID-19.

The chain combines TRBV24-1 with TRBJ2-1; a weak D match, TRBD2 (5 bases). The CDR3 sequence is 12 residues long. CDR1 is KGHDR, CDR2 SFDVKD, per germline. V lost 4 bases and J lost 9, with 9 bases in between. The DNA for the CDR3 is TGTGCCACCAGTGAGCCTAGCAGTGAGCAGTTCTTC. Protein product: CATSEPSSEQFF.

This chain uses TRBV27 with TRBJ1-6; TRBD1 matches at 7 bases. The junction had 3 bases not matched to a gene; V was cut back by 4 bases and J by 3 bases. CDR3 length equals 15 residues. The germline V gene has CDR1 MNHEY and CDR2 SMNVEV (reference sequence). CDR3 DNA sequence: TGTGCCAGCAGTTCCTGGGACAGCTATAATTCACCCCTCCACTTT. It is translated as CASSSWDSYNSPLHF.

The chain combines TRBV10-3 with TRBJ2-7, with D possibly TRBD2 on 6 matching bases. Germline lookup yields CDR1 ENHRY and CDR2 SYGVKD. There are 14 residues in the CDR3. The germline V and J ends were trimmed by 4 bases and 4 bases, with 14 bases remaining between them. CDR3 nucleotides: TGTGCCATCAGTGGGGGACTGCCTAGGTACGAGCAGTACTTC. Its protein is CAISGGLPRYEQYF.

This clone was seen only once. The chain employs TRBV5-6 and TRBJ1-1, with 9 bases matching TRBD1. CDR1 and CDR2 from the germline V gene are SGHDT and YYEEEE. The V gene end was trimmed by 2 bases and the J gene end by 4 bases; junction bases not matched to a gene: 3. The CDR3 consists of 14 residues. CDR3 coding DNA: TGTGCCAGCAGCTTACAGGGGGCCGGCACTGAAGCTTTCTTT. Translation: CASSLQGAGTEAFF.

V is TRBV18 and J is TRBJ2-3; D unclear. Germline CDR1 reads KGHSH; CDR2 reads LQKENI. With 6 bases removed from V and 2 bases from J, the gap between germline ends came to 15 bases. This CDR3 has 15 amino acids. CDR3 sequence (DNA): TGTGCCAGCTCCACCCTGGCGGCCCTCACAGATACGCAGTATTTT. Translating it yields CASSTLAALTDTQYF.

V and J are TRBV19 and TRBJ1-1; unclear D gene. The CDR3 loop spans 13 amino acids. The V end was cut by 7 bases, the J end by 0 bases, with 9 bases between. Germline V gene sequence: CDR1 LNHDA, CDR2 SQIVND (reference sequence). Here the CDR3 reads CASTPSLNTEAFF. In nucleotides, the CDR3 is TGTGCCAGTACCCCGAGCCTGAACACTGAAGCTTTCTTT.

The chain is built from TRBV7-2 and TRBJ2-7, with TRBD1 as a possible D gene (6 bases). This CDR3 spans 15 amino acids. CDR1 SGHTA and CDR2 FQGNSA come from the germline V gene. The ends were cut back, 4 bases at V and 2 bases at J, with 15 bases in the middle. The CDR3, as DNA: TGTGCCAGCAGCTCAACAGGGACGATCCCCTACGAGCAGTACTTC. Translated, it gives CASSSTGTIPYEQYF.

This clone was found a few times. This chain uses TRBV5-6 with TRBJ1-2; D might be TRBD1 (6 bases). The V end lost 4 bases, the J end lost 5 bases, and 15 bases lay between the germline ends. Germline CDR1 and CDR2: SGHDT and YYEEEE. The CDR3 totals 14 residues. CDR3 nucleotide sequence: TGTGCCAGCAGCCCCGGACAGACTATGTATGGCTACACCTTC. This codes for CASSPGQTMYGYTF.

The chain links TRBV10-1 to TRBJ2-7; weak D call: TRBD1 (5 bases). CDR1 is WNHNN, CDR2 SYGVQD, per germline (reference sequence). This CDR3 comprises 14 residues. V gave up 1 base and J gave up 3 bases, with 10 bases separating them. The CDR3 DNA follows: TGCGCCAGCAGTGAGTTGGCAGGGAACTACGAGCAGTACTTC. Its protein is CASSELAGNYEQYF.